The following is a T cell receptor beta chain sequence with its context. Its antigen is still unknown. This CDR3 region has 14 residues. V dropped 5 bases and J dropped 4 bases, with 14 bases sitting between them. The V gene's germline CDR1 is MNHEY and CDR2 SMNVEV (reference sequence). Using constant-segment primers, 5'RACE produced TCR alpha and TCR beta cDNA libraries carrying sample barcodes and UMIs. TCRdb recomputed calls from the 5' RACE reads with MiXCR, one row per CDR3 protein. The table records some 100,000 distinct CDR3 sequences, 11% of them present only once. The data are from a study of T-cell memory formation after mild COVID-19. Study-wide background: Clusters were largely donor specific.

Study findings and constraints: Contracting CD4+ clones sat mainly in CM and EM; CD8+ in EMRA.

The TCR sequence derives from a young man who had mild COVID-19 (a few samples of this study predate the infection). Cell type and time point are not known. The chain carries TRBV27 and TRBJ1-2; D is undetermined. Sequenced material: PBMCs or a T cell subset sorted from them (not recorded which). CDR3 coding DNA: TGTGCCAGCAGTCCAGGACCGAATACCTATGGCTACACCTTC. Translating it yields CASSPGPNTYGYTF.